The 8 T cell receptor beta chains in this list originate from one sample, sequenced in a study of CD8 T cells in ankylosing spondylitis. TCRdb independently ran MiXCR on the 5' RACE reads; one entry per CDR3 protein. The data contain 150,000 or so distinct CDR3 sequences, more than 9% of them seen just once; the ten biggest clones take up 25% to 35%. Sample: blood, either unsorted or a sorted T cell fraction (not recorded which). These receptors originate from a male donor with ankylosing spondylitis or in good health (not recorded which).

This chain connects TRBV12-3 or TRBV12-4 to TRBJ1-6, with a weak D call TRBD1 (6 bases). V dropped 3 bases and J dropped 13 bases, with 16 bases sitting between them. This CDR3 has 14 residues. The CDR3 sequence is CASSLGQGTYPLHF. In DNA form, the CDR3 reads TGTGCCAGCAGTTTGGGGCAGGGGACCTACCCCCTCCACTTT.

This clonotype was counted ten times or more. The chain couples TRBV12-5 to TRBJ2-5; D gene ambiguous. The V gene lost 0 bases and the J gene lost 2 bases, with 16 bases spanning the gap. CDR1 is LGHNT and CDR2 is FRNRAP in the germline V gene. CDR3 size: 17 residues. This chain's CDR3 is CASGLVVLISEQETQYF. In nucleotides, the CDR3 is TGTGCTAGTGGTTTGGTAGTGCTTATTTCAGAGCAAGAGACCCAGTACTTC.

This clonotype occurred many times. The CDR3 DNA is TGCGCCAGCAGCTTGGAGGGACTAGCGGGACTCGCCGTGGATTACAATGAGCAGTTCTTC. It is translated as CASSLEGLAGLAVDYNEQFF. V and J are TRBV5-1 and TRBJ2-1; 13 bases are a match to TRBD2. CDR3 length: 20 residues. In germline, CDR1 is SGHRS, CDR2 YFSETQ. J gave up 4 bases and V 0 bases, and 13 bases lay outside the gene matches.

Comment on this clonotype: One end of the junction varies from germline; a read error may be responsible. J is TRBJ2-6 and V is TRBV5-1, with D tentatively TRBD2 (6 bases). This CDR3 is 16 amino acids long. The V gene's germline CDR1 is SGHRS and CDR2 YFSETQ. The CDR3 loop is CASSLGGISGANVPTF. The CDR3 DNA is TGCGCCAGCAGTCTCGGAGGGATCTCTGGGGCCAACGTCCCGACTTTC.

The chain employs TRBV7-2 and TRBJ2-7, with a tentative D call TRBD1 (6 bases). The germline gives CDR1 SGHTA, CDR2 FQGNSA. The CDR3 has 14 amino acids. V was cut by 0 bases and J by 5 bases, with 11 bases left in between. The CDR3 nucleotides read TGTGCCAGCAGCTTAGCCTCTTACAGGGACGAGCAGTACTTC. Its translation: CASSLASYRDEQYF.

There are a few counts of this clonotype. J is TRBJ1-3 and V is TRBV11-2; 7 bases line up with TRBD1. The ends lost 0 bases at V and 4 bases at J; junction bases unmatched: 9. The germline V gene has CDR1 SGHAT and CDR2 FQNNGV. The CDR3 sequence is 17 residues long. CDR3 protein: CASSLDPGGRRGNTIYF. The CDR3 region has the DNA TGTGCCAGCAGCTTAGATCCAGGGGGAAGAAGAGGAAACACCATATATTTT.

This clonotype was counted at least ten times. The J gene is TRBJ1-5, the V gene TRBV6-2 or TRBV6-3; D might be TRBD1 (6 bases). V dropped 6 bases and J dropped 0 bases, with 24 bases sitting between them. There are 19 residues in the CDR3. Germline CDR1 is MNHEY and CDR2 is SVGEGT. For the CDR3, the DNA is TGTGCCAGCAGCAATATGCCAGGGGCGAGGATGAGTAGCAATCAGCCCCAGCATTTT. Protein product: CASSNMPGARMSSNQPQHF.

This clonotype was seen ten or more times. The chain is built from TRBV11-2 and TRBJ2-7; D remains unclear. The CDR3 contains 14 residues. Trimming stripped 6 bases from V and 2 bases from J, with 14 bases between. Germline loops: CDR1 SGHAT, CDR2 FQNNGV. In DNA, the CDR3 is TGTGCCAGCAGTGCATGGAACGGTGCCTACGAGCAGTACTTC. Protein: CASSAWNGAYEQYF.